This T cell receptor (beta chain) was captured by sequencing in a study of CD8+CD57+ T cells in acquired aplastic anemia. As for the study in general: DNA from sorted CD4+ and CD8+ cells averaged about 3.2 ug. Study-wide results and caveats: Roughly 31 was the count of CD8+ CDR3 sequences that patients shared with controls. Levels of CD8+ Simpson's diversity were not significantly distinct in patients versus controls.

Patients chosen for sequencing had shown CD8+CD57+ cell expansion by flow cytometry. Each patient carried a diagnosis of severe acquired aplastic anemia. According to the study, genomic DNA was the template for TCR beta VDJ and CDR3 profiling. Via MiXCR, TCRdb re-called the reads, giving one row per CDR3 protein. The table has approximately 150,000 distinct CDR3 sequences, over 55% seen once; the top ten hold around 45%. This clonotype showed up just a few times. Its matching antigen is unknown. This receptor was obtained from a human donor with aplastic anemia. Sequences were obtained from sorted CD4+, CD8+, or CD8+CD57+ T cells (not recorded which) from PBMCs.

The CDR3 loop is CASSLAFSGTYEQYF. CDR3 nucleotides: TGTGCCAGCAGCTTAGCCTTTAGCGGGACCTACGAGCAGTACTTC. The chain is built from TRBV7-2 and TRBJ2-7, with 8 bases lining up with TRBD2. CDR3 length: 15 amino acids. The germline gives CDR1 SGHTA, CDR2 FQGNSA. J gave up 2 bases and V 0 bases, and 3 bases lay outside the gene matches.